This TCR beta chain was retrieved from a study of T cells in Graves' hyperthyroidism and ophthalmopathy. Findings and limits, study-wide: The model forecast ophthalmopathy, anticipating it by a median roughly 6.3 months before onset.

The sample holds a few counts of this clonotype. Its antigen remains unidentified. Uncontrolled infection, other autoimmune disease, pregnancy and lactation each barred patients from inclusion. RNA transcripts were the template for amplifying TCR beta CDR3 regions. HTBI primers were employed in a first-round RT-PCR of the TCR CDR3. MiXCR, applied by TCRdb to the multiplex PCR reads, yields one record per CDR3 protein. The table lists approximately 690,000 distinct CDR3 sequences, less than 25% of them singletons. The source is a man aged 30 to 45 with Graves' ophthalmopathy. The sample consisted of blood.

For the CDR3, the DNA is TGTGCCAGCAGCTCGCCGGGACTAGGGGTTTTAACGCAGTATTTT. Its translation is CASSSPGLGVLTQYF. The chain carries TRBV7-2 and TRBJ2-3; 8 bases agree with TRBD2. The CDR3 length is 15 residues. V was pared by 4 bases and J by 9 bases, with 12 bases of the junction left unmatched. Germline assignment: CDR1 SGHTA and CDR2 FQGNSA.